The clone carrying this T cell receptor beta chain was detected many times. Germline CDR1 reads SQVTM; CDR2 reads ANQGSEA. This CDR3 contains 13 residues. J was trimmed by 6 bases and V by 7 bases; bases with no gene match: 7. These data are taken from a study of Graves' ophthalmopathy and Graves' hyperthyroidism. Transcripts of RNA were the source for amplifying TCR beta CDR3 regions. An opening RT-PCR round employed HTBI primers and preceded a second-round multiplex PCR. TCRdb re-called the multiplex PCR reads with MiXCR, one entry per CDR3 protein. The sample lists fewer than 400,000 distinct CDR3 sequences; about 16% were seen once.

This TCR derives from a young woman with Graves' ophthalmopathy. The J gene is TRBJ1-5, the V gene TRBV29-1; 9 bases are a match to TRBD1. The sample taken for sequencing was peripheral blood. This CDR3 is CSAAGQGGQPQHF. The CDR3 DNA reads TGCAGCGCCGCGGGACAGGGTGGTCAGCCCCAGCATTTT. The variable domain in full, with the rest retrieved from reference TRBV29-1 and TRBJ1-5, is SAVISQKPSRDICQRGTSLTIQCQVDSQVTMMFWYRQQPGQSLTLIATANQGSEATYESGFVIDKFPISRPNLTFSTLTVSNMSPEDSSIYLCSAAGQGGQPQHFGDGTRLSIL.